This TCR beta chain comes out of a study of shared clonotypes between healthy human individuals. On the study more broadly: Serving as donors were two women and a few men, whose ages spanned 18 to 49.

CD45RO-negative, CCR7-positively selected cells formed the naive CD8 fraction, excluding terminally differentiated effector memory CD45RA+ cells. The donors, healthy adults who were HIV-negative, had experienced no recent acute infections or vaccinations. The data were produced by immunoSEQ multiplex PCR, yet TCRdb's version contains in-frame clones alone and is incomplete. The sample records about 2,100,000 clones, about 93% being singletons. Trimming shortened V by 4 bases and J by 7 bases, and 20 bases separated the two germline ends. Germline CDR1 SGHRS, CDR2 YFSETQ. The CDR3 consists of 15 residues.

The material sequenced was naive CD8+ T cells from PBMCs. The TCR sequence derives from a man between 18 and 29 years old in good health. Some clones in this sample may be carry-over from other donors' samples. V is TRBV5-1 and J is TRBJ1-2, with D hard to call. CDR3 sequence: CASSPLAISGSGYTF. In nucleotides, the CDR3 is TGCGCCAGCAGCCCCCTCGCAATTTCGGGAAGTGGCTACACCTTC. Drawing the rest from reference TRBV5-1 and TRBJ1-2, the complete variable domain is KAGVTQTPRYLIKTRGQQVTLSCSPISGHRSVSWYQQTPGQGLQFLFEYFSETQRNKGNFPGRFSGRQFSNSRSEMNVSTLELGDSALYLCASSPLAISGSGYTFGSGTRLTVV.